This T cell receptor (beta chain) originates from a study of blood T cells in healthy people across ages. Study-wide context: Template-switching capture recovered about one barcoded beta molecule per two T cells.

At least 6 micrograms of total RNA were extracted per sample. Through a sample-barcoded 5' primer and a J-beta primer mix, a second PCR was run for about 6 to 11 cycles. The template-switch adaptor, which had 12 random nucleotides, put a tag on each cDNA molecule. TCRdb redid the calling of the 5' RACE reads with MiXCR, one entry per CDR3 protein. The sample yields 800,000 or so distinct CDR3 sequences, about half seen once. Trimming shortened V by 2 bases and J by 2 bases, and 13 bases separated the two germline ends. The CDR3 is 15 amino acids. Germline CDR1 SGHRS, CDR2 YFSETQ. The rearrangement joins TRBV5-1 to TRBJ1-1; D uncertain. The clonotype comes from a man at least 80 years old in good health. The sample was blood. The CDR3 here is CASSFKVGSNTEAFF. The CDR3 DNA reads as TGCGCCAGCAGCTTCAAGGTGGGTTCTAACACTGAAGCTTTCTTT.